The source of this T cell receptor beta chain is a study of graft-versus-host responses after intestinal transplantation. Turning to the study itself: All of the recipients had induction that used anti-thymocyte globulin, then tacrolimus and steroids for two to four years. Study-wide findings and caveats: Recipient marrow contained GvH clones, some of which appeared first in ileum or blood. Where graft-donor T cell macrochimerism was present, patients had high graft-versus-host to host-versus-graft clonal ratios in allografts.

The germline V gene has CDR1 MNHEY and CDR2 SMNVEV (reference sequence). This CDR3 comprises 15 residues. Trimming cost V 6 bases and J 0 bases, with 12 bases left between them. The repertoire was sequenced with immunoSEQ multiplex PCR; TCRdb's copy has only in-frame clones and lacks some. The sample has under 25,000 clones, around nine tenths seen once. Concerning this clone: The antigen is undetermined.

After transplant, marrow was aspirated from the posterior iliac crest or elsewhere. The material sequenced was bone marrow, taken around 120 days after transplant. The chain uses TRBV27 and TRBJ2-1, with D tentatively TRBD1 (5 bases). This receptor was obtained from a human patient who received an intestinal transplant, so some T cells may come from the graft donor. CDR3 sequence (DNA): TGTGCCAGCAGCCGAGACAGCTACTCCTACAATGAGCAGTTCTTC. This encodes CASSRDSYSYNEQFF.